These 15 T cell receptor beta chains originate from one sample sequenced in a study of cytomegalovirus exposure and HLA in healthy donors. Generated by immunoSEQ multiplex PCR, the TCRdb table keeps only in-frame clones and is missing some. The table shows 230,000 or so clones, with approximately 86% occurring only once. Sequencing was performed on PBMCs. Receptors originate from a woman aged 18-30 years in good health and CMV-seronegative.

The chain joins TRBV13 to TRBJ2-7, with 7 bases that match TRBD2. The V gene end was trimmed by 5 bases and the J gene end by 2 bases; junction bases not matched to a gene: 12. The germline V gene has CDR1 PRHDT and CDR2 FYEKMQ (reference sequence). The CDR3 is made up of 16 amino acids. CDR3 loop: CASSPEGAGVPYEQYF. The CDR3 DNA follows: TGTGCCAGCAGCCCGGAAGGGGCGGGAGTGCCCTACGAGCAGTACTTC.

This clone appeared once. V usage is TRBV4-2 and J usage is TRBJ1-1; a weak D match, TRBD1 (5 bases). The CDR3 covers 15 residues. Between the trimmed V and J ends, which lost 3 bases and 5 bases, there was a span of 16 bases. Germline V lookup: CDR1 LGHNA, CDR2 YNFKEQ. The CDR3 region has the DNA TGTGCCAGCAGCCATACCGACAGCCAGGGTACTGAAGCTTTCTTT. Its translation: CASSHTDSQGTEAFF.

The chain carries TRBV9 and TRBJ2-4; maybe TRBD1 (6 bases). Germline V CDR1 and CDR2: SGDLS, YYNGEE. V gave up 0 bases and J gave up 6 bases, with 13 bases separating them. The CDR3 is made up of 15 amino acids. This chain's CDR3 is CASSVAGQPRNIQYF. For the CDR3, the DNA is TGTGCCAGCAGCGTAGCCGGACAGCCCAGAAACATTCAGTACTTC.

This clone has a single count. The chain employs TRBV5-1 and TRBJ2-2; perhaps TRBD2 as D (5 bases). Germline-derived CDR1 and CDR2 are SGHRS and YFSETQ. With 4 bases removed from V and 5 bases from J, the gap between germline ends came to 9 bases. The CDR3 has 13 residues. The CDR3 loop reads CASSPGDTGELFF. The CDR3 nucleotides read TGCGCCAGCAGCCCCGGGGATACCGGGGAGCTGTTTTTT.

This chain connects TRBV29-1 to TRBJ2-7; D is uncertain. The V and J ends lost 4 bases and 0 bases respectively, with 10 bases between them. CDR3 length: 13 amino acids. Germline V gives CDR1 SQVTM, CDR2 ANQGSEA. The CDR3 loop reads CSVVDFPSYEQYF. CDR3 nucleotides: TGCAGCGTTGTTGACTTTCCCTCCTACGAGCAGTACTTC.

In nucleotides, the CDR3 is TGTGCCACCAGCGGACACGGGGGGAAGGATACGCAGTATTTT. This codes for CATSGHGGKDTQYF. The genes are TRBV15 and TRBJ2-3; 7 nucleotides match TRBD2. Looked up from germline, CDR1 is LNHNV and CDR2 is YYDKDF (reference sequence). The CDR3 is made up of 14 amino acids. V shed 5 bases, J shed 6 bases, and the junction held 8 bases outside the gene matches.

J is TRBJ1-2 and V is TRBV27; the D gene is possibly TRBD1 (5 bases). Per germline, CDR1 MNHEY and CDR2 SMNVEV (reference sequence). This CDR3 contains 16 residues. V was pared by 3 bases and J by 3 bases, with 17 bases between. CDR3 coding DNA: TGTGCCAGCAGTTTTGGACCGAGCGGGGCGGACTATGGCTACACCTTC. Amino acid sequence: CASSFGPSGADYGYTF.

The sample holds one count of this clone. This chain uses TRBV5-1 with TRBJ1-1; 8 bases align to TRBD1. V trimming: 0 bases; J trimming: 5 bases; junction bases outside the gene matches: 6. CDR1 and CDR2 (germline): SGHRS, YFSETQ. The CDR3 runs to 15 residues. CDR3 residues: CASSLGAGGQTEAFF. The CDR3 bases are TGCGCCAGCAGCTTGGGGGCAGGGGGCCAAACTGAAGCTTTCTTT.

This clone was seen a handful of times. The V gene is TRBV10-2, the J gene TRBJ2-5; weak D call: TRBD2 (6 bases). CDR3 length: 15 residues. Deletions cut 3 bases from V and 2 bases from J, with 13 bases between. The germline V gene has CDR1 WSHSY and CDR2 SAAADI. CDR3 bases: TGCGCCAGCAGTGAATCCCTAGCGATACAAGAGACCCAGTACTTC. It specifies CASSESLAIQETQYF.

The CDR3 DNA reads TGTGCCAGCTCACCCACCTCCGGGACAGGGGGACATGGCTACACCTTC. Protein: CASSPTSGTGGHGYTF. This chain links TRBV18 with TRBJ1-2; TRBD1 matches at 11 bases. V trimming: 3 bases; J trimming: 6 bases; junction bases outside the gene matches: 9. Germline V lookup: CDR1 KGHSH, CDR2 LQKENI. The CDR3 length is 16 residues.

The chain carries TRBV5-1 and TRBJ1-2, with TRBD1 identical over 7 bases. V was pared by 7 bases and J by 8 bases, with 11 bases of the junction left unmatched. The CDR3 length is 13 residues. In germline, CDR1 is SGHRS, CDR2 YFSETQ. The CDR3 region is CASSNSGGKGYTF. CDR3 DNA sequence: TGCGCCAGCTCAAATTCAGGGGGAAAAGGCTACACCTTC.

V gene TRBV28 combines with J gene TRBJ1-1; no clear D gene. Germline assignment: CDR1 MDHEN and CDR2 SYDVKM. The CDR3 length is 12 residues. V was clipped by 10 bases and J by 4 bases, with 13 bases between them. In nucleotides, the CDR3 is TGTGCCACCACCGCGGGAAGCACTGAAGCTTTCTTT. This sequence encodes CATTAGSTEAFF.

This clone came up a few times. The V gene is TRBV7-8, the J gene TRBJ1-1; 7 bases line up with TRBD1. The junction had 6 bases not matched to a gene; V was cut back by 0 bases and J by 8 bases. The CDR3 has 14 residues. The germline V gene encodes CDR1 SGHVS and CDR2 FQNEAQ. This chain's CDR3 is CASSLASGTDEAFF. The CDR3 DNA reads TGTGCCAGCAGCTTAGCCTCGGGGACAGACGAAGCTTTCTTT.

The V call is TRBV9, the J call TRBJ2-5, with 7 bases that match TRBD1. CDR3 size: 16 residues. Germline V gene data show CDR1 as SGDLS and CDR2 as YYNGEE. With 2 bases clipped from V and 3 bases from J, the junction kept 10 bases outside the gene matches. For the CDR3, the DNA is TGTGCCAGCAGCGTTGGGGTGACAGGGCCTGAAGAGACCCAGTACTTC. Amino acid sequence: CASSVGVTGPEETQYF.

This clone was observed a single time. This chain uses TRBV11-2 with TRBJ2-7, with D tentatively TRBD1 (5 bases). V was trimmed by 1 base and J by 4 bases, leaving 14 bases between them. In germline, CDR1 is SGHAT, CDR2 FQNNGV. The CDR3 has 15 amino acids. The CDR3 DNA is TGTGCCAGCAGCTTAGGCAGGGTGGCCGCGTACGAGCAGTACTTC. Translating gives CASSLGRVAAYEQYF.